This TCR beta chain was recorded in a study of blood T cell repertoires in COVID-19. Overall study: Donors in the United States, Italy and Spain gave samples during acute or convalescent COVID-19. T cells, B-cell-depleted T cells, or PBMCs supplied cDNA or gDNA.

This table comes from immunoSEQ multiplex PCR, and its TCRdb copy is limited to in-frame clones, with some not included. The table lists just over 150,000 clones, roughly 80% of them singletons. V was clipped by 1 base and J by 7 bases; unmatched bases: 6. CDR1 is SGHKS and CDR2 is YYEKEE in the germline V gene (reference sequence). The CDR3 totals 15 residues. The sequenced sample consisted of peripheral blood. The TCR was taken from a man in his sixties with acute or convalescent COVID-19. The rearrangement links TRBV5-5 to TRBJ1-2, with 11 bases identical to TRBD1. CDR3 DNA: TGTGCCAGCAGCTTGCGGACAGGGGGCGAATCTGGCTACACCTTC. The encoded protein is CASSLRTGGESGYTF.